One sample yielded the 3 T cell receptor beta chains listed below, sequenced in a study of post-analysis software for immune sequencing data. Whole-study findings and limits: Patients had higher frequencies than controls of about 5 TRBV segments, including TRBV5-6, TRBV5-1 and TRBV20-1.

Unique molecular identifiers featured in each of the TCR beta cDNA libraries. TCRdb re-derived calls from the PCR reads in MiXCR, one entry per CDR3 protein. The sample lists roughly 600,000 distinct CDR3 sequences; around 40% were seen once. Their specific antigens are unknown. The sequenced sample was blood. These receptors were obtained from a girl aged 10-17 years with multiple sclerosis.

CDR3 protein: CASSLATGGNEQFF. The CDR3 nucleotides are TGCGCCAGCAGCTTGGCGACAGGGGGTAATGAGCAGTTCTTC. This rearrangement joins TRBV5-1 to TRBJ2-1; TRBD1 agrees at 9 bases. The length of the CDR3 is 14 residues. Germline V gene lookup returns CDR1 SGHRS and CDR2 YFSETQ. The ends lost 0 bases at V and 7 bases at J; junction bases unmatched: 2.

This clonotype was counted only a few times. V and J are TRBV5-1 and TRBJ2-4; TRBD2 might be the D (7 bases). V lost 4 bases to trimming and J lost 8 bases, with 13 bases between them. The CDR3 spans 13 residues. Germline V CDR1 and CDR2: SGHRS, YFSETQ. CDR3 bases: TGCGCCAGCAGCCCCGGGGAGGGGGACATTCAGTACTTC. Its translation: CASSPGEGDIQYF.

This clonotype was seen only a few times. The chain employs TRBV20-1 and TRBJ1-5; D unclear. The CDR3 is 13 amino acids. The germline gives CDR1 DFQATT, CDR2 SNEGSKA (reference sequence). V was cut by 7 bases and J by 2 bases, with 12 bases left in between. This CDR3 is CSVSSGGNQPQHF. The DNA of the CDR3 is TGCAGTGTCAGCTCAGGAGGCAATCAGCCCCAGCATTTT.